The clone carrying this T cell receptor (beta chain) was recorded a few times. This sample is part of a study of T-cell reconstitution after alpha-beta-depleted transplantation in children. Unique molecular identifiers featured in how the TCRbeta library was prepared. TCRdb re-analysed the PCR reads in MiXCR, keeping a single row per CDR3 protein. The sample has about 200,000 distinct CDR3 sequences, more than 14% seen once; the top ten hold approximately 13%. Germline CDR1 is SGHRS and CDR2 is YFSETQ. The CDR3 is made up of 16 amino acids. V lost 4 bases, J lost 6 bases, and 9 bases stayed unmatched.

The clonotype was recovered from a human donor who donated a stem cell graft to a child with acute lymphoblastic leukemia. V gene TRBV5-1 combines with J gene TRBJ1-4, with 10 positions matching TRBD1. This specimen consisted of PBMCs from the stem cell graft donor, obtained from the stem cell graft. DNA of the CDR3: TGCGCCAGCAGCCAAGCAGCCGGGACAGGGGATGAAAAACTGTTTTTT. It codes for CASSQAAGTGDEKLFF.